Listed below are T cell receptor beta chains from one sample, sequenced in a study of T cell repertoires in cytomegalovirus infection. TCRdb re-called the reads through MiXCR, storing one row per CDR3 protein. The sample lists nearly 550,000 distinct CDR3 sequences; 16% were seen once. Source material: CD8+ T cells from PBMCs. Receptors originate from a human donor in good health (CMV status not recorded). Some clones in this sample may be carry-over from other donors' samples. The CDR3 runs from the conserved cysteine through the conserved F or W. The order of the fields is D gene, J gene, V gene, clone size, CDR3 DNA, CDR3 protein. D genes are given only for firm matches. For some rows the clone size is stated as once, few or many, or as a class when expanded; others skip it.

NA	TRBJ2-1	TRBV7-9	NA	TGTGCCAGCAGCCACCCTCTAGCAGGGGCCTACAATGAGCAGTTCTTC	CASSHPLAGAYNEQFF
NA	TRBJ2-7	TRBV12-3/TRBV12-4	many	TGTGCCAGCGGTTCCACGGCGGGCTACGAGCAGTACTTC	CASGSTAGYEQYF
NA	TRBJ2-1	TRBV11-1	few	TGTGCCAGCAGCTTGGAGGGCCACAATGAGCAGTTCTTC	CASSLEGHNEQFF
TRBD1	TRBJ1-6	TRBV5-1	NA	TGCGCCAGCAGCATGGACAGGACTCTCCACTTT	CASSMDRTLHF
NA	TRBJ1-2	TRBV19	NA	TGTGCCAGTAGTATAGCCCCAGGCAACCTGAATGGCTACACCTTC	CASSIAPGNLNGYTF
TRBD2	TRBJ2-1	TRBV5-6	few	TGTGCCAGCAGCCACCAGCGGGAGGGCCAAGAATTTAATGAGCAGTTCTTC	CASSHQREGQEFNEQFF
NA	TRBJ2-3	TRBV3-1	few	TGTGCCAGCAGCCAAGCGAGAGACAGACTCACAGATACGCAGTATTTT	CASSQARDRLTDTQYF
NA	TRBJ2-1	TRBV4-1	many	TGCGCCAGCAGCTCAAGAGGAGCAGATGAGCAGTTCTTC	CASSSRGADEQFF
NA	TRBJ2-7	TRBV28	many	TGTGCCAGCCTCCAAGACAGGACCTACGAGCAGTACTTC	CASLQDRTYEQYF
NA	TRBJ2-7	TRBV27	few	TGTGCCAGCAGTTTTGGGGCGGAGGAGTACGAGCAGTACTTC	CASSFGAEEYEQYF
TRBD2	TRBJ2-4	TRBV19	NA	TGTGCCAGTAAAACTAGCGGGGGGGAAGAAAACATTCAGTACTTC	CASKTSGGEENIQYF
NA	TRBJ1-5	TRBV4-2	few	TGTGCCAGCAGCCAGACCGTAGGGAATCAGCCCCAGCATTTT	CASSQTVGNQPQHF
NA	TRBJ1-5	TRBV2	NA	TGTGCCAGCAGCCAGGTCCCTGGGGACAATCAGCCCCAGCATTTT	CASSQVPGDNQPQHF
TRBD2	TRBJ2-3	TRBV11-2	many	TGTGCCAGCAGCGTAAGCGGGGGGGCCACAGATACGCAGTATTTT	CASSVSGGATDTQYF
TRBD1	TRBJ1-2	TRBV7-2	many	TGTGCCAGCAGCTCGGGACAGGGAAATGGCTACACCTTC	CASSSGQGNGYTF
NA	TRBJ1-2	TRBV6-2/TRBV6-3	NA	TGTGCCAGCAGTTTCCGTACTCCAAGTGGGGTCTCGATTGGCTACACCTTC	CASSFRTPSGVSIGYTF
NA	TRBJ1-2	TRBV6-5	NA	TGTGCCAGCACCCCCTTGGGGAACTATGGCTACACCTTC	CASTPLGNYGYTF
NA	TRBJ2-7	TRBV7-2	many	TGTGCCAGCAACAGGGACTCCTACGAGCAGTACTTC	CASNRDSYEQYF
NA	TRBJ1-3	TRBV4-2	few	TGTGCCAGCAGCCAAGAACTACAGGGAACTGGAAACACCATATATTTT	CASSQELQGTGNTIYF
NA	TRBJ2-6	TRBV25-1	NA	TGTGCCAGCAGTGAACCTTGGTCCAATCTGACTTTC	CASSEPWSNLTF
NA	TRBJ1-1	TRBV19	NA	TGTGCCAGTAGTCCCCTTTTGTTTAGGGTTAACTTGGCTGAAGCTTTCTTT	CASSPLLFRVNLAEAFF
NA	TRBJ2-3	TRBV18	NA	TGTTCCAGCTCTACCGGGTCCACAGATACGCAGTATTTT	CSSSTGSTDTQYF
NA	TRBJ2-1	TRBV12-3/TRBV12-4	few	TGTGCCAGCACTTCTAGCCCTTCCTACAATGAGCAGTTCTTC	CASTSSPSYNEQFF
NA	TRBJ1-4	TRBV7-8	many	TGTGCCAGCAGCTTAGAGCGTGAAAAACTGTTTTTT	CASSLEREKLFF
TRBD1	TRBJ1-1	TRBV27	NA	TGTGCCAGCAGCGATTACAGGGGGGGAACTGAAGCTTTCTTT	CASSDYRGGTEAFF
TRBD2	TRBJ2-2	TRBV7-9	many	TGTGCCAGCAGCGGGACTAGCGGGCCAAGACCCGGGGAGCTGTTTTTT	CASSGTSGPRPGELFF
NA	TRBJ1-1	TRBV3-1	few	TGTGCCAGCAGCCACCGCTTTAGGGGAACAACCGAAGCTTTCTTT	CASSHRFRGTTEAFF
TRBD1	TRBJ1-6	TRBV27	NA	TGTGCCAGCAGTGGTCCCGGGACAGGGGGTAATTCACCCCTCCACTTT	CASSGPGTGGNSPLHF
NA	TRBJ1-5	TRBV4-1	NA	TGCGCCAGCAGCCAAGATTCCGGGACTAATCAGCCCCAGCATTTT	CASSQDSGTNQPQHF
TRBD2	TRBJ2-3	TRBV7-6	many	TGTGCCAGCAGCTTAGACCCGGGAGGCCCCACAGATACGCAGTATTTT	CASSLDPGGPTDTQYF
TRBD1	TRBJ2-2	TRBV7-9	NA	TGTGCCAGCCGGGACAGGGTAAACACCGGGGAGCTGTTTTTT	CASRDRVNTGELFF
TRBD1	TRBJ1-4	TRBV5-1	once	TGCGCCAGCAGCTTCAGGGGGCCTAATGAAAAACTGTTTTTT	CASSFRGPNEKLFF
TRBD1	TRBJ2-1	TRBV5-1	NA	TGCGCCAGCAGCCCGGACAGGGCTATTTCCTACAATGAGCAGTTCTTC	CASSPDRAISYNEQFF
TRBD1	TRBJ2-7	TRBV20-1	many	TGCAGTGCTAGAACCCGGGACAGGGCTTCCTACGAGCAGTACTTC	CSARTRDRASYEQYF
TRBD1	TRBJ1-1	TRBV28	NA	TGTGCCAGCACCGGGACAGGGGGTGACACTGAAGCTTTCTTT	CASTGTGGDTEAFF
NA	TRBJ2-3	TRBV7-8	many	TGTGCCAGCAGCTTTGGAAGAGCTGCGGGACGCACAGATACGCAGTATTTT	CASSFGRAAGRTDTQYF
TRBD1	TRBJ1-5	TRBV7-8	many	TGTGCCAGCAGTCACACAGGGGGCAATCAGCCCCAGCATTTT	CASSHTGGNQPQHF
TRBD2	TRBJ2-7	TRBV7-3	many	TGTGCCAGCAGCTTAGCGGGGGGACGGTACGAGCAGTACTTC	CASSLAGGRYEQYF
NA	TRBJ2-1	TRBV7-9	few	TGTGCCAGCAGCTTGGACGGCAGGGAAAATGAGCAGTTCTTC	CASSLDGRENEQFF
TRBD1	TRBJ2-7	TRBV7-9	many	TGTGCCAGCAGCCCAGTGGGACAGGGGTCCTACGAGCAGTACTTC	CASSPVGQGSYEQYF
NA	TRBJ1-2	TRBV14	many	TGTGCCAGCAGCCAAGGGAGGATCTATGGCTACACCTTC	CASSQGRIYGYTF
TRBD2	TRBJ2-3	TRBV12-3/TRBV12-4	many	TGTGCCAGCAGTTTAATCCGAGCGGGGACAGATACGCAGTATTTT	CASSLIRAGTDTQYF
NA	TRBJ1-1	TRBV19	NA	TGTGGCAGTAGTATTAGAAACCTGAACACTGAAGCTTTCTTT	CGSSIRNLNTEAFF
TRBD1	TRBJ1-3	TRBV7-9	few	TGTGCCAGCAGCTTACGACAGGGGAGGCCTGGAAACACCATATATTTT	CASSLRQGRPGNTIYF
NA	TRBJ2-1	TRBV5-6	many	TGTGCCAGCAGCTTGATTAGGAGTCCCGAGGGCAATGAGCAGTTCTTC	CASSLIRSPEGNEQFF
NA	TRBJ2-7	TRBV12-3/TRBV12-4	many	TGTGCCAGCAGTTTTAGTAACGAGCAGTACTTC	CASSFSNEQYF
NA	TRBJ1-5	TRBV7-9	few	TGTGCCAGCAGCTGGAGCAGGGAAGATCAGCCCCAGCATTTT	CASSWSREDQPQHF
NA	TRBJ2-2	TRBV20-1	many	TGCAGTGCTAGATTGGTTTTAGCGACAGTCCCTTACACCGGGGAGCTGTTTTTT	CSARLVLATVPYTGELFF
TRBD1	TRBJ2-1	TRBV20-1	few	TGCAGTGCTAGAGACCCAGGGACAGTTTACAATGAGCAGTTCTTC	CSARDPGTVYNEQFF
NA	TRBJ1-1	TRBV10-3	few	TGTGCCATACCCGTTAGGGACGGGGGCACTGAAGCTTTCTTT	CAIPVRDGGTEAFF
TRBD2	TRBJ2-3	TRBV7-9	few	TGTGCCAGCAGCCCCCGGACTAGCGGGAAGAGCACAGATACGCAGTATTTT	CASSPRTSGKSTDTQYF
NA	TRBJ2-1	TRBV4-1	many	TGCGCCAGCACCTCGGTAAGGGATGAGCAGTTCTTC	CASTSVRDEQFF
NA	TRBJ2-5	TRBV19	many	TGTGCCAGTACCTCGCGGACAGAGTTGGAGACCCAGTACTTC	CASTSRTELETQYF
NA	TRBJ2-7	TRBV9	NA	TGTGTCAGCACCCGGGGGGCGGATACCTACGAGCAGTACTTC	CVSTRGADTYEQYF